Shown below are 31 T cell receptor beta chains from a single sample sequenced in a study of blood T cells in healthy people across ages. Then a second PCR, running about 6 to 12 cycles, was carried out with a sample-barcoded 5' primer and a J-beta primer mix. TCRdb reanalysed the 5' RACE reads using MiXCR and keeps one entry per CDR3 protein. The sample includes roughly 1,800,000 distinct CDR3 sequences, approximately 50% of them seen just once. The material sequenced was blood. The receptors originated from a woman aged 40 to 50 in good health.

The genes are TRBV6-5 and TRBJ2-1, with 11 bases aligning to TRBD2. The germline CDR1 and CDR2 sequences are MNHEY and SVGAGI. The J segment lost 5 bases and the V segment lost 6 bases, leaving 9 bases of the junction unmatched. This CDR3 spans 16 amino acids. DNA of the CDR3: TGTGCCAGCAGACGACTCCCGGGACTAGCGGACAATGAGCAGTTCTTC. This encodes CASRRLPGLADNEQFF.

This clonotype was detected only once. V is TRBV27 and J is TRBJ2-5, with D possibly matching TRBD1 (5 bases). Germline values: CDR1 MNHEY, CDR2 SMNVEV (reference sequence). Between the trimmed V and J ends, which lost 7 bases and 5 bases, there was a span of 11 bases. The CDR3 sequence is 12 residues long. The CDR3 DNA follows: TGTGCCAGCAACCGACCAGGGGAGACCCAGTACTTC. Protein sequence: CASNRPGETQYF.

This clonotype was counted a few times. The chain carries TRBV4-1 and TRBJ2-5; D may be TRBD1 or TRBD2 (5 bases each). Germline assignment: CDR1 MGHRA and CDR2 YSYEKL. The CDR3 sequence is 14 residues long. Trimming took 3 bases from V and 5 from J, leaving 13 bases between them. The CDR3 DNA reads TGCGCCAGCAGCCACCTCAGGGAGTCGGAGACCCAGTACTTC. Residues: CASSHLRESETQYF.

The J gene is TRBJ2-5, the V gene TRBV6-2 or TRBV6-3; D possibly corresponds to TRBD1 (6 bases). Trimming shortened V by 2 bases and J by 2 bases, and 18 bases separated the two germline ends. Germline CDR1 MNHEY, CDR2 SVGEGT. The CDR3 extends over 17 amino acids. The CDR3, as DNA: TGTGCCAGCAGTTACACAGTGAATACAGGGCAACAAGAGACCCAGTACTTC. Translation gives CASSYTVNTGQQETQYF.

The chain couples TRBV9 to TRBJ2-7, with a possible D match to TRBD2 (5 bases). The J call is in doubt because the DNA end fits TRBJ2-5 better. The CDR3 runs 15 residues. Germline lookup yields CDR1 SGDLS and CDR2 YYNGEE. The DNA of the CDR3 is TGTGCCAGCAGCCCCCGACGAGCGGAAGAAGAGACCCAGTACTTC. Amino acids: CASSPRRAEEETQYF.

CDR3: CASSQDRRGGGYTF. As DNA, the CDR3 is TGCGCCAGCAGCCAAGATAGGAGGGGGGGAGGCTACACCTTC. The genes are TRBV4-3 and TRBJ1-2, with TRBD1 as a possible D gene (6 bases). V gave up 0 bases and J gave up 8 bases, with 13 bases separating them. Germline lookup yields CDR1 LGHNA and CDR2 YSLEER. The CDR3 is 14 residues long.

V gene TRBV12-3 or TRBV12-4 combines with J gene TRBJ2-1, with 11 positions matching TRBD2. With 5 bases clipped from V and 1 base from J, the junction kept 13 bases outside the gene matches. The CDR3 is 19 amino acids. CDR3 amino acids: CASSVPSGGTLASYNEQFF. CDR3 in DNA: TGTGCCAGCAGTGTCCCTAGCGGGGGGACCTTGGCGTCCTACAATGAGCAGTTCTTC.

This clonotype was found a few times. The CDR3 here is CASSFRTEAIQETQYF. The CDR3 DNA reads TGTGCCAGCAGCTTTAGGACAGAGGCGATCCAAGAGACCCAGTACTTC. The rearrangement links TRBV7-2 to TRBJ2-5, with D perhaps matching TRBD1 (6 bases). The germline gives CDR1 SGHTA, CDR2 FQGNSA. V was trimmed by 3 bases and J by 1 base, leaving 15 bases between them. The CDR3 is 16 amino acids.

J is TRBJ2-3 and V is TRBV11-1; 14 bases are shared with TRBD2. With 5 bases clipped from V and 14 bases from J, the junction kept 30 bases outside the gene matches. The germline V gene has CDR1 SGHAT and CDR2 FQDESV (reference sequence). The CDR3 spans 21 residues. DNA of the CDR3: TGTGCCAGCAGCCCAGACAGGGGACTAGCGGGAGAAGGATGGGGGCACAGATACGCGTATTTT. Encoded protein: CASSPDRGLAGEGWGHRYAYF.

This CDR3 is CATSRDSPTYYGYTF. CDR3 DNA: TGTGCCACCAGCAGAGATTCCCCGACGTACTATGGCTACACCTTC. The chain is built from TRBV15 and TRBJ1-2; D is unclear. The CDR3 length is 15 residues. Trimming cost V 0 bases and J 3 bases, with 11 bases left between them. Germline V gene sequence: CDR1 LNHNV, CDR2 YYDKDF (reference sequence).

The rearrangement uses TRBV7-2 and TRBJ2-3; D might be TRBD1 or TRBD2, each matching 6 bases. Germline V gene data show CDR1 as SGHTA and CDR2 as FQGNSA. The CDR3 loop spans 14 amino acids. Trimming left V 5 bases short and J 4 bases short, with 13 bases between. The CDR3 DNA sequence: TGTGCCAGCAGCAACCCCGGGGGCGCAGATACGCAGTATTTT. Residues: CASSNPGGADTQYF.

The J gene is TRBJ1-2, the V gene TRBV20-1; 9 bases are shared with TRBD1. The CDR3 runs 13 residues. Germline CDR1 is DFQATT and CDR2 is SNEGSKA (reference sequence). V dropped 1 base and J dropped 7; count of bases not matched to a gene: 4. DNA for the CDR3: TGCAGTGCTAGAGCCGGGACAGGGACTGGCTACACCTTC. Its translation: CSARAGTGTGYTF.

The chain uses TRBV5-1 and TRBJ2-1, with 7 bases aligning to TRBD1. Per germline, CDR1 SGHRS and CDR2 YFSETQ. V lost 0 bases to trimming and J lost 8 bases; unmatched junction nucleotides: 5. This CDR3 region has 14 residues. CDR3 loop: CASSLAPGGDEQFF. CDR3 nucleotide sequence: TGCGCCAGCAGCTTGGCACCAGGGGGAGATGAGCAGTTCTTC.

This chain uses TRBV20-1 with TRBJ2-1; D is perhaps TRBD1 (5 bases). The germline CDR1 and CDR2 sequences are DFQATT and SNEGSKA (reference sequence). CDR3 size: 14 residues. The V gene lost 0 bases and the J gene lost 13 bases, with 19 bases spanning the gap. The CDR3 sequence is CSARDLKDTPDQFF. The CDR3 DNA reads TGCAGTGCTAGAGACCTAAAGGACACACCGGACCAGTTCTTC.

The gene calls are TRBV4-2 and TRBJ1-2; tentative D call: TRBD1 (5 bases). CDR3 size: 15 residues. V was cut by 5 bases and J by 2 bases, with 15 bases left in between. Germline V lookup: CDR1 LGHNA, CDR2 YNFKEQ. The CDR3 loop reads CASSSNGPGNYGYTF. The CDR3 DNA reads TGTGCCAGCAGCTCCAACGGGCCAGGGAACTATGGCTACACCTTC.

J is TRBJ2-3 and V is TRBV20-1, with 13 bases that match TRBD2. The germline V gene has CDR1 DFQATT and CDR2 SNEGSKA (reference sequence). J gave up 1 base and V 3 bases, and 4 bases lay outside the gene matches. The CDR3 is 16 residues long. The DNA of the CDR3 is TGCAGTGCTAGGGGGACTAGCGGGGTCGGCACAGATACGCAGTATTTT. As protein: CSARGTSGVGTDTQYF.

The rearrangement uses TRBV20-1 and TRBJ1-2; D is undetermined. Germline V gene sequence: CDR1 DFQATT, CDR2 SNEGSKA (reference sequence). The CDR3 contains 12 residues. Trimming removed 6 bases from V and 2 bases from J, with 10 bases in between. CDR3 DNA sequence: TGCAGTGCCCCGGACGGAAACTATGGCTACACCTTC. Translating gives CSAPDGNYGYTF.

The chain links TRBV3-1 to TRBJ2-5; D possibly corresponds to TRBD2 (6 bases). Germline loops: CDR1 LGHDT, CDR2 YNNKEL (reference sequence). The CDR3 is 18 amino acids. V gave up 4 bases and J gave up 11 bases, with 32 bases separating them. The CDR3 DNA sequence: TGTGCCAGCAGCCTTAGGCAACTAGCAGGACACAGAAACAATGAGCAGTACTTC. It specifies CASSLRQLAGHRNNEQYF.

The chain has TRBV9 and TRBJ2-7; D is perhaps TRBD1 (6 bases). Germline CDR1 reads SGDLS; CDR2 reads YYNGEE. The CDR3 is 14 residues long. Trimming shortened V by 6 bases and J by 5 bases, and 18 bases separated the two germline ends. CDR3 in amino acids: CASNGPPGANEQYF. DNA of the CDR3: TGTGCCAGCAACGGACCTCCAGGGGCGAACGAGCAGTACTTC.

This chain joins TRBV2 and TRBJ2-2; TRBD1 matches 7 bases. The CDR3 has 17 amino acids. V was clipped by 5 bases and J by 3 bases; unmatched bases: 12. Germline CDR1 is SNHLY and CDR2 is FYNNEI. The CDR3 region is CASSPTEGTAYTGELFF. CDR3 nucleotide sequence: TGTGCCAGCAGTCCCACCGAAGGGACAGCCTACACCGGGGAGCTGTTTTTT.

This chain connects TRBV4-3 to TRBJ2-4, with 7 bases matching TRBD1. This CDR3 is built from 15 residues. V was clipped by 6 bases and J by 2 bases; unmatched bases: 7. From germline, CDR1 is LGHNA and CDR2 YSLEER. CDR3 sequence reads: CASSEQGSPKNIQYF. CDR3 in DNA: TGCGCCAGCAGTGAACAGGGGAGTCCCAAAAACATTCAGTACTTC.

The genes are TRBV11-2 and TRBJ1-5; D not certain. This CDR3 comprises 14 residues. V was cut by 5 bases and J by 0 bases, with 8 bases left in between. Germline CDR1 reads SGHAT; CDR2 reads FQNNGV. CDR3 sequence: CASSRKNSNQPQHF. CDR3 in DNA: TGTGCCAGCAGCCGGAAGAATAGCAATCAGCCCCAGCATTTT.

V and J are TRBV27 and TRBJ1-2, with D unclear. The germline V and J ends were trimmed by 3 bases and 8 bases, with 13 bases remaining between them. CDR1 is MNHEY, CDR2 SMNVEV, per germline (reference sequence). The CDR3 sequence is 13 residues long. The CDR3 reads CASSLREGGGYTF. CDR3 coding DNA: TGTGCCAGCAGTTTGAGGGAAGGAGGAGGCTACACCTTC.

This clonotype appeared a few times. This chain joins TRBV6-2 or TRBV6-3 and TRBJ2-7; D unclear. Germline CDR1 reads MNHEY; CDR2 reads SVGEGT. This CDR3 is 13 amino acids long. Between the trimmed V and J ends, which lost 5 bases and 2 bases, there was a span of 10 bases. This CDR3 reads CASSDNRAYEQYF. CDR3 bases: TGTGCCAGCAGTGATAACAGAGCCTACGAGCAGTACTTC.

V is TRBV6-1 and J is TRBJ2-5; D is unresolved. The germline V gene encodes CDR1 MNHNS and CDR2 SASEGT. CDR3 length equals 17 residues. Trimming cost V 5 bases and J 0 bases, with 19 bases left between them. CDR3 residues: CASSITPPGAYQETQYF. CDR3 nucleotides: TGTGCCAGCAGTATAACCCCGCCGGGTGCGTACCAAGAGACCCAGTACTTC.

The chain joins TRBV24-1 to TRBJ1-5, with TRBD1 as a possible D gene (5 bases). Germline CDR1 is KGHDR and CDR2 is SFDVKD. The CDR3 has 16 amino acids. V was cut by 4 bases and J by 3 bases, with 15 bases left in between. The CDR3 protein is CATSDMTGPVNQPQHF. The CDR3 coding sequence is TGTGCCACCAGTGACATGACGGGACCAGTCAATCAGCCCCAGCATTTT.

The rearrangement joins TRBV27 to TRBJ1-4; D is uncertain. CDR1 is MNHEY and CDR2 is SMNVEV in the germline V gene (reference sequence). Between the trimmed V and J ends, which lost 10 bases and 0 bases, there was a span of 12 bases. This CDR3 has 14 amino acids. CDR3 in DNA: TGTGCCACCATGAAGATTTCAACTAATGAAAAACTGTTTTTT. Its protein is CATMKISTNEKLFF.

The rearrangement uses TRBV4-1 and TRBJ2-5; 7 bases line up with TRBD2. The CDR3 is 15 residues long. Germline CDR1 and CDR2: MGHRA and YSYEKL. The J segment lost 4 bases and the V segment lost 1 base, leaving 6 bases of the junction unmatched. This chain's CDR3 is CASSQVVREGETQYF. The CDR3 DNA reads TGCGCCAGCAGCCAAGTCGTCAGGGAGGGAGAGACCCAGTACTTC.

The J gene is TRBJ2-5, the V gene TRBV20-1; the D gene could be TRBD1 or TRBD2 (5 bases each). The germline V gene encodes CDR1 DFQATT and CDR2 SNEGSKA (reference sequence). There are 14 residues in the CDR3. The ends were cut back, 6 bases at V and 4 bases at J, with 18 bases in the middle. CDR3 in amino acids: CSASWGGDGETQYF. CDR3 coding DNA: TGCAGTGCGTCCTGGGGTGGGGACGGAGAGACCCAGTACTTC.

The chain recombines TRBV6-1 with TRBJ2-1; TRBD1 might be the D (6 bases). This CDR3 spans 18 amino acids. Trimming took off 6 bases at V and 0 bases at J, with 21 bases between the two ends. Germline assignment: CDR1 MNHNS and CDR2 SASEGT. Written as DNA, the CDR3 is TGTGCCAGCAGCGTTTCCGGGACAACCTGGAGCTCCTACAATGAGCAGTTCTTC. As protein: CASSVSGTTWSSYNEQFF.

This clonotype was counted between two and nine times. The chain joins TRBV25-1 to TRBJ1-2, with unresolved D. The V gene lost 4 bases and the J gene lost 3 bases, with 9 bases spanning the gap. The CDR3 runs 13 residues. Germline CDR1 is MGHDK and CDR2 is SYGVNS. This chain's CDR3 is CASSAAIHYGYTF. The CDR3 nucleotides read TGTGCCAGCAGTGCAGCCATTCACTATGGCTACACCTTC.